The TCR beta chain described here comes from a study of blood T cell repertoires in COVID-19. Study information: Nucleic acid was either cDNA or gDNA, and it came from T cells, B-cell-depleted T cells, or PBMCs.

Participants were aged about 18 to 90 years, lived in around 22 US areas, and enrolled virtually. Allocation to cohorts depended on clinical history reported by the participants. V was shortened by 4 bases and J by 4 bases, with 10 bases between the two germline ends. The V gene's germline CDR1 is MNHEY and CDR2 SVGAGI. This CDR3 region has 14 residues. In the original processing: From reference gene primer amplification, estimates of nucleated cell counts were derived. Only in-frame clones appear in the TCRdb table, and some are missing; sequencing was by immunoSEQ multiplex PCR. D and trimming were read from the DNA, whereas the V and J calls and clone size are those reported in that table. This repertoire shows 200,000 to 250,000 clones, about 90% found once; its top ten account for 14% to 15%.

The sequencing sample was made of PBMCs or T cells enriched from blood (not recorded which). The chain links TRBV6-5 to TRBJ1-4; possibly TRBD1 for D (5 bases). This TCR derives from a woman aged 45-60 years with acute COVID-19. This CDR3 is CASSSRDGNEKLFF. CDR3 DNA sequence: TGTGCCAGCAGTTCGCGGGACGGTAATGAAAAACTGTTTTTT.